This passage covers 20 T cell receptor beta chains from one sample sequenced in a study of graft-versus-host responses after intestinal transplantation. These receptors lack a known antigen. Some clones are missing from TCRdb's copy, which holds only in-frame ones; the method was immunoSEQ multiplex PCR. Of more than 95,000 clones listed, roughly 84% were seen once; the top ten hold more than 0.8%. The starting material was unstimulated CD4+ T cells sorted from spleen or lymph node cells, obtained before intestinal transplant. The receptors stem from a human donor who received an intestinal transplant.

The CDR3 coding sequence is TGTGCCAGCAGTTCCCCTCCCGGGACTTTCGGTTCACCCCTCCACTTT. Translation gives CASSSPPGTFGSPLHF. The chain joins TRBV6-5 to TRBJ1-6, with a weak D call TRBD1 (5 bases). Germline loops: CDR1 MNHEY, CDR2 SVGAGI. The CDR3 length is 16 residues. V dropped 4 bases and J dropped 9 bases, with 19 bases sitting between them.

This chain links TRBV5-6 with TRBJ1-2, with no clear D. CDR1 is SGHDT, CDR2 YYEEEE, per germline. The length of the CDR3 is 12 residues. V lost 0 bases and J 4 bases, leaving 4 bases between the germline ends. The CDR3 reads CASSLGGYGYTF. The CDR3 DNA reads TGTGCCAGCAGCTTGGGGGGCTATGGCTACACCTTC.

Here the CDR3 DNA reads TGTGCCTGGGTTTCCAGGGGCTATGGCTACACCTTC. It translates to CAWVSRGYGYTF. This sequence joins TRBV30 and TRBJ1-2; possible D gene TRBD1, 6 bases. Germline CDR1 GTSNPN, CDR2 SVGIG (reference sequence). V was shortened by 5 bases and J by 4 bases, with 11 bases between the two germline ends. This CDR3 spans 12 amino acids.

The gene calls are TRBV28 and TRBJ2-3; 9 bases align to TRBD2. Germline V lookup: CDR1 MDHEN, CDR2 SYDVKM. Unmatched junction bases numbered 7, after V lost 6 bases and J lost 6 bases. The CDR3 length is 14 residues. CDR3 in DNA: TGTGCCAGCAGGATAATAGCGGGAGTGGATACGCAGTATTTT. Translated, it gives CASRIIAGVDTQYF.

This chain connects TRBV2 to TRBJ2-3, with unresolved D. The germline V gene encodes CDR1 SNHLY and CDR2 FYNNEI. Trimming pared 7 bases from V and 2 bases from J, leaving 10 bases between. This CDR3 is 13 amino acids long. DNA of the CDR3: TGTGCCAGCAAGTCCCCGGACACAGATACGCAGTATTTT. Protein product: CASKSPDTDTQYF. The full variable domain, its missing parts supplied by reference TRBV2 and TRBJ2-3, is EPEVTQTPSHQVTQMGQEVILRCVPISNHLYFYWYRQILGQKVEFLVSFYNNEISEKSEIFDDQFSVERPDGSNFTLKIRSTKLEDSAMYFCASKSPDTDTQYFGPGTRLTVL.

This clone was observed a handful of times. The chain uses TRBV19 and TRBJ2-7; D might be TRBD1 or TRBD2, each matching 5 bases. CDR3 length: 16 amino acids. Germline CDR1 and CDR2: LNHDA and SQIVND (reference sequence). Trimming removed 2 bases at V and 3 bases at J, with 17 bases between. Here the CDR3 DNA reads TGTGCCAGTAGTATACGGGTCGGCAGGGAGCTCTACGAGCAGTACTTC. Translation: CASSIRVGRELYEQYF.

CDR3 bases: TGTGCCTGGAGTGTGGGAGGGGCGGGTGATGGCTACACCTTC. It yields the protein CAWSVGGAGDGYTF. The chain carries TRBV30 and TRBJ1-2; TRBD1 might be the D (5 bases). The CDR3 is 14 amino acids. The germline V gene has CDR1 GTSNPN and CDR2 SVGIG (reference sequence). V dropped 0 bases and J dropped 6 bases, with 14 bases sitting between them.

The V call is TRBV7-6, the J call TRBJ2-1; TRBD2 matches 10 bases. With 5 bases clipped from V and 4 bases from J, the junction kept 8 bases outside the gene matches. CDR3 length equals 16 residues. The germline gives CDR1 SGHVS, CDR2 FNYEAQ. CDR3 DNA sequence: TGTGCCAGCAGCGAGAGGATAGCGGGGGGATACAATGAGCAGTTCTTC. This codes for CASSERIAGGYNEQFF.

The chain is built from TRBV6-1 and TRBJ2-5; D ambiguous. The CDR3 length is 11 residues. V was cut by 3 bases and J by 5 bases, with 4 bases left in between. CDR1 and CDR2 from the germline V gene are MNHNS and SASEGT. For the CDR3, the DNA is TGTGCCAGCAGTGATTACGAGACCCAGTACTTC. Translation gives CASSDYETQYF.

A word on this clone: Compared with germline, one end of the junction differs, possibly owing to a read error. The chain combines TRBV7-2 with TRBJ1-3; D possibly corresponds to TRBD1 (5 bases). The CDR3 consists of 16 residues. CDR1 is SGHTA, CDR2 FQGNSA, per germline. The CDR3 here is CASNLGAGRGGNTIYF. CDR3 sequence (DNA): TGTGCCAGCAACTTAGGGGCAGGGAGGGGTGGAAACACCATATATTTT.

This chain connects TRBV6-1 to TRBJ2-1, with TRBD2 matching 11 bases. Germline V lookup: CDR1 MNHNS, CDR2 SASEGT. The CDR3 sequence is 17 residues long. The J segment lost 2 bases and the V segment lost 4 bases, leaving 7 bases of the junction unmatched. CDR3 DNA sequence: TGTGCCAGCAGTGTTATAGTAGCGGGAGGGACCTACAATGAGCAGTTCTTC. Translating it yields CASSVIVAGGTYNEQFF.

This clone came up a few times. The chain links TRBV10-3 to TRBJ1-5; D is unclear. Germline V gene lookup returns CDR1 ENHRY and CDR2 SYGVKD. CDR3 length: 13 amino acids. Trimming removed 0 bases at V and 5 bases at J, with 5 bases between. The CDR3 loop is CAISESTDQPQHF. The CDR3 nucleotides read TGTGCCATCAGTGAGTCAACAGATCAGCCCCAGCATTTT.

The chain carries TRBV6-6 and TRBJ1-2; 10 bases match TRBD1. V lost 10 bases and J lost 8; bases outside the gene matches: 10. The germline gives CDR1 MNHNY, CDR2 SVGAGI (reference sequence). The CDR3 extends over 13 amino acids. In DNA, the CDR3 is TGTGCCACCCTGATGGGGACAGGGGAAGGCTACACCTTC. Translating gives CATLMGTGEGYTF.

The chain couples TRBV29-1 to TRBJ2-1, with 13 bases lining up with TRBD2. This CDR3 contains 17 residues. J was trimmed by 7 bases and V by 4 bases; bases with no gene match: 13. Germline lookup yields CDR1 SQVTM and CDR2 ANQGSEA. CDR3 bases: TGCAGCGTTGGCTCTTTCGGACTAGCGGGAGATCGGAATGAGCAGTTCTTC. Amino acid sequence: CSVGSFGLAGDRNEQFF.

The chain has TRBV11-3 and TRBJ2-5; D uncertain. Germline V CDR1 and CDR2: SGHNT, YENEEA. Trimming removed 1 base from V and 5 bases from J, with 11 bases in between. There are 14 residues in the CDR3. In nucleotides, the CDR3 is TGTGCCAGCAGCTTAGGGGTCCGCCCGGAGACCCAGTACTTC. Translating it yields CASSLGVRPETQYF.

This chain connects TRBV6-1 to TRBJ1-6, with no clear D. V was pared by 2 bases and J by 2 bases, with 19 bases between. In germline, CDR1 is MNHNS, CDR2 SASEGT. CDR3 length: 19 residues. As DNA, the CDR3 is TGTGCCAGCAGTGAATGGCGCCCTTTCACGGGAGCCTATAATTCACCCCTCCACTTT. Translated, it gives CASSEWRPFTGAYNSPLHF.

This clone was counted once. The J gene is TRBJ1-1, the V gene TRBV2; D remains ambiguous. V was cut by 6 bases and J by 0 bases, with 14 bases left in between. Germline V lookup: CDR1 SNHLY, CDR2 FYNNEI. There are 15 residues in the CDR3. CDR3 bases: TGTGCCAGCAGCGACCGGACGGCTATGAACACTGAAGCTTTCTTT. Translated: CASSDRTAMNTEAFF.

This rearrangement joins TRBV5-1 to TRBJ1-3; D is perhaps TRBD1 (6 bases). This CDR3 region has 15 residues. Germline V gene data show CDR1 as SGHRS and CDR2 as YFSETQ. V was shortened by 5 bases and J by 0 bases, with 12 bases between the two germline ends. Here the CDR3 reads CASRHDRNSGNTIYF. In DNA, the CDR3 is TGCGCCAGCAGACACGACAGGAACTCTGGAAACACCATATATTTT.

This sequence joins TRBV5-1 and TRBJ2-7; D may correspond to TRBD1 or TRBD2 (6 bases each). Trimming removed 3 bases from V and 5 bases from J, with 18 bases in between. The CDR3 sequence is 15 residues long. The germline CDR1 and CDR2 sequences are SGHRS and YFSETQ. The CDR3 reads CASSYQQGTGDEQYF. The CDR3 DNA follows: TGCGCCAGCAGCTACCAACAGGGTACGGGGGACGAGCAGTACTTC.

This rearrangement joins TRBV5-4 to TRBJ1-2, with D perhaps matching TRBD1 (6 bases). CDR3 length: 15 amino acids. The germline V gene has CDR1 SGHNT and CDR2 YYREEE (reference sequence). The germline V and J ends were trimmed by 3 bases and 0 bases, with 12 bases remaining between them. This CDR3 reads CASSSQTGPNYGYTF. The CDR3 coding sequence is TGTGCCAGCAGCTCTCAGACAGGCCCTAACTATGGCTACACCTTC.